This T cell receptor beta chain is drawn from a study of blood T cell repertoires in COVID-19. Study information: Acute-phase and convalescent COVID-19 samples originated in the United States, Italy and Spain. PBMCs, B-cell-depleted T cells, or T cells provided the cDNA or gDNA that made up the material.

The CDR3 has 15 residues. The J segment lost 9 bases and the V segment lost 4 bases, leaving 11 bases of the junction unmatched. The germline CDR1 and CDR2 sequences are LGHDT and YNNKEL (reference sequence). Under the authors' procedure: Amplification of reference gene primers provided the estimated nucleated cell counts. The repertoire was sequenced with immunoSEQ multiplex PCR; TCRdb's copy has only in-frame clones and lacks some. From that table come the V and J calls and clone size; the DNA was used to work out D and trimming. This table holds around 67,000 clones, roughly 82% found once. The clonotype was recovered from a man aged 80 or over with active COVID-19. This chain connects TRBV3-1 (or the pseudogene TRBV3-2) to TRBJ2-1; 8 bases align to TRBD1. Sequenced: peripheral blood. CDR3 sequence (DNA): TGTGCCAGCAGCCCATCGCCCAGGGGGCTAAGTGAGCAGTTCTTC. Translation gives CASSPSPRGLSEQFF.